The clone carrying this TCR beta chain was seen just once. Germline V CDR1 and CDR2: SGHTA, FQGTGA. This CDR3 spans 16 amino acids. Trimming cost V 0 bases and J 8 bases, with 19 bases left between them. The sample comes from a study of blood T cell repertoires in COVID-19. For the study at large: COVID-19 samples collected from the United States, Italy and Spain covered acute and convalescent phases. T cells, B-cell-depleted T cells, or PBMCs provided the cDNA or gDNA that served as material.

Study processing details: Nucleated cell counts were estimated from reference gene primer amplification. Data came from immunoSEQ multiplex PCR; TCRdb stores just in-frame clones and leaves some out. The V and J calls and clone size come from that table; D and trimming were worked out from the DNA. The sample shows about 220,000 clones, around four fifths of them seen only once. The chain links TRBV7-3 to TRBJ1-2; a possible D gene is TRBD1 (6 bases). This TCR was sampled from a woman aged 60-75 years who had recovered from COVID-19. The specimen sequenced was peripheral blood. This CDR3 reads CASSLTGQTPTEGYTF. The CDR3 bases are TGTGCCAGCAGCTTAACCGGACAGACTCCTACGGAAGGCTACACCTTC.